The 24 T cell receptor beta chains below come from one sample, sequenced in a study of T cell responses to AZD1222 COVID-19 vaccine. Here immunoSEQ multiplex PCR was the method, and the copy in TCRdb shows in-frame clones only, minus some. Altogether 120,000 to 150,000 clones are present, roughly 89% being singletons, with the ten largest covering 4.5% to 6.5%. Sequencing was performed on peripheral blood, taken on day 0 of AZD1222 vaccination. These receptors all come from an adult in good health.

This chain connects TRBV7-2 to TRBJ1-5, with a weak D call TRBD1 (5 bases). Trimming cost V 0 bases and J 3 bases, with 9 bases left between them. This CDR3 comprises 15 residues. CDR1 is SGHTA and CDR2 is FQGNSA in the germline V gene. The CDR3 sequence: CASSLARRDNQPQHF. In nucleotides, the CDR3 is TGTGCCAGCAGCTTAGCACGCAGGGACAATCAGCCCCAGCATTTT. The full variable domain, its missing parts supplied by reference TRBV7-2 and TRBJ1-5, is GAGVSQSPSNKVTEKGKDVELRCDPISGHTALYWYRQSLGQGLEFLIYFQGNSAPDKSGLPSDRFSAERTGGSVSTLTIQRTQQEDSAVYLCASSLARRDNQPQHFGDGTRLSIL.

The CDR3 DNA follows: TGTGCCAGCAGCCCCGACAGGGGTTTCTTTGCAGATACGCAGTATTTT. This codes for CASSPDRGFFADTQYF. V and J are TRBV7-3 and TRBJ2-3; 8 nucleotides agree with TRBD1. The length of the CDR3 is 16 residues. Per the germline V gene, CDR1 is SGHTA and CDR2 is FQGTGA. The V and J ends lost 5 bases and 4 bases, in that order; junction bases with no gene match: 11.

The CDR3 region has the DNA TGTGCCAGCAGCCCCGGACAGGGCTACGAGCAGTACTTC. The encoded protein is CASSPGQGYEQYF. The chain is built from TRBV14 and TRBJ2-7; 8 bases fit TRBD1. Trimming took 4 bases from V and 3 from J; bases not matched to a gene: 2. CDR3 length equals 13 residues. Germline CDR1 SGHDN, CDR2 FVKESK. Full variable domain (outside the CDR3, taken from reference TRBV14 and TRBJ2-7): EAGVTQFPSHSVIEKGQTVTLRCDPISGHDNLYWYRRVMGKEIKFLLHFVKESKQDESGMPNNRFLAERTGGTYSTLKVQPAELEDSGVYFCASSPGQGYEQYFGPGTRLTVT.

The J gene is TRBJ1-2, the V gene TRBV21-1. TRBV21-1 is flagged as a pseudogene. This CDR3 is 15 amino acids long. The CDR3 region is CASRRGALTPYGYTF. The CDR3 DNA follows: TGTGCCAGCAGAAGGGGGGCTCTCACCCCCTATGGCTACACCTTC.

The V call is TRBV3-1 (or the pseudogene TRBV3-2), the J call TRBJ2-7, with D possibly TRBD2 on 5 matching bases. V was trimmed by 4 bases and J by 3 bases, leaving 7 bases between them. The CDR3 contains 12 residues. Germline V CDR1 and CDR2: LGHDT, YNNKEL (reference sequence). CDR3 loop: CASSPRDYEQYF. The CDR3 DNA follows: TGTGCCAGCAGCCCCCGGGACTACGAGCAGTACTTC.

The V call is TRBV5-1, the J call TRBJ1-2, with 9 bases identical to TRBD1. In germline, CDR1 is SGHRS, CDR2 YFSETQ. The CDR3 has 16 residues. Trimming took 4 bases from V and 4 from J; bases not matched to a gene: 11. The CDR3 DNA is TGCGCCAGCAGCATCCGGGACAGGGATCTTAGCTATGGCTACACCTTC. Translating gives CASSIRDRDLSYGYTF.

The gene calls are TRBV9 and TRBJ1-2; TRBD1 aligns across 9 bases. The CDR3 contains 15 residues. V lost 4 bases and J lost 2; bases outside the gene matches: 6. Germline V gene data show CDR1 as SGDLS and CDR2 as YYNGEE. In nucleotides, the CDR3 is TGTGCCAGCAGCCCCCTGGGACAGGGAAACTATGGCTACACCTTC. It specifies CASSPLGQGNYGYTF.

The chain employs TRBV6-4 and TRBJ2-1, with 11 positions matching TRBD2. The CDR3 is 15 amino acids. Germline trimming cut 4 bases from V and 6 bases from J; bases unmatched to any gene: 5. From germline, CDR1 is MRHNA and CDR2 SNTAGT. CDR3 loop: CASSAGTSGPNEQFF. In DNA form, the CDR3 reads TGTGCCAGCAGTGCCGGGACTAGCGGACCCAATGAGCAGTTCTTC.

The chain employs TRBV9 and TRBJ2-7; possibly TRBD1 for D (7 bases). Germline-derived CDR1 and CDR2 are SGDLS and YYNGEE. The CDR3 covers 15 residues. V gave up 3 bases and J gave up 4 bases, with 17 bases separating them. The CDR3 DNA reads TGTGCCAGCAGCGCAGGGGCAGGGGGGATTTACGAGCAGTACTTC. This codes for CASSAGAGGIYEQYF.

The rearrangement links TRBV5-1 to TRBJ2-1; 12 bases are shared with TRBD1. The germline CDR1 and CDR2 sequences are SGHRS and YFSETQ. Germline trimming cut 0 bases from V and 6 bases from J; bases unmatched to any gene: 4. The CDR3 is 16 residues long. The CDR3 nucleotides are TGCGCCAGCAGCTTGGCCGGGACAGGGGGCGGCAATGAGCAGTTCTTC. This gives the protein CASSLAGTGGGNEQFF.

The rearrangement links TRBV6-5 to TRBJ1-1; D is perhaps TRBD1 (5 bases). CDR3 length: 15 residues. Looked up from germline, CDR1 is MNHEY and CDR2 is SVGAGI. V dropped 7 bases and J dropped 5 bases, with 20 bases sitting between them. The CDR3 DNA reads TGTGCCAGCATCCCGGGGGAGGGTCGGAGGACTGAAGCTTTCTTT. Residues: CASIPGEGRRTEAFF.

This chain links TRBV6-2 or TRBV6-3 with TRBJ1-2; tentative D call: TRBD1 (5 bases). The ends were cut back, 6 bases at V and 3 bases at J, with 20 bases in the middle. CDR3 length equals 16 residues. Germline V gene sequence: CDR1 MNHEY, CDR2 SVGEGT. CDR3 protein: CASSYLLMGPDYGYTF. The CDR3 nucleotides are TGTGCCAGCAGCTATCTATTGATGGGACCCGACTATGGCTACACCTTC.

The CDR3 is CASSLGREGGSLTSGSWYEQYF. The CDR3 coding sequence is TGTGCCAGCAGCTTAGGGAGGGAGGGGGGCTCGTTGACTAGCGGGAGTTGGTACGAGCAGTACTTC. The chain employs TRBV7-3 and TRBJ2-7; 12 nucleotides agree with TRBD2. CDR1 and CDR2 (germline): SGHTA, FQGTGA. This CDR3 has 22 amino acids. V lost 2 bases and J lost 4; bases outside the gene matches: 24. The variable domain in full, completed from reference TRBV7-3 and TRBJ2-7, reads GAGVSQTPSNKVTEKGKYVELRCDPISGHTALYWYRQSLGQGPEFLIYFQGTGAADDSGLPNDRFFAVRPEGSVSTLKIQRTERGDSAVYLCASSLGREGGSLTSGSWYEQYFGPGTRLTVT.

J is TRBJ2-2 and V is TRBV9; unclear D gene. The germline V and J ends were trimmed by 3 bases and 1 base, with 10 bases remaining between them. This CDR3 is built from 15 residues. Germline CDR1 reads SGDLS; CDR2 reads YYNGEE. This CDR3 reads CASSASNGNTGELFF. In DNA, the CDR3 is TGTGCCAGCAGCGCTAGTAATGGGAACACCGGGGAGCTGTTTTTT.

This clone was observed a single time. This chain uses TRBV5-1 with TRBJ1-4, with 7 nucleotides matching TRBD1. Germline V CDR1 and CDR2: SGHRS, YFSETQ. Trimming removed 0 bases from V and 6 bases from J; junction bases left unmatched: 8. The CDR3 spans 16 residues. The CDR3 reads CASSLGQGVLDEKLFF. CDR3 in DNA: TGCGCCAGCAGCTTGGGACAGGGAGTTTTGGATGAAAAACTGTTTTTT.

This clone was picked up a small number of times. The genes are TRBV5-1 and TRBJ2-7; possible D gene TRBD2, 7 bases. V lost 0 bases, J lost 2 bases, and 12 bases lay in between. The CDR3 spans 15 residues. Germline V gene lookup returns CDR1 SGHRS and CDR2 YFSETQ. CDR3 in DNA: TGCGCCAGCAGCTTGGAGGAGGGGGGGACCTACGAGCAGTACTTC. Translation: CASSLEEGGTYEQYF.

CDR3 coding DNA: TGTGCCAGCAGTGAAGCCCGGGAGCTCTTCAATGAGCAGTTCTTC. Its protein product is CASSEARELFNEQFF. This chain uses TRBV28 with TRBJ2-1, with D perhaps matching TRBD2 (6 bases). The germline gives CDR1 MDHEN, CDR2 SYDVKM. The CDR3 totals 15 residues. With 5 bases removed from V and 6 bases from J, the gap between germline ends came to 17 bases.

The genes are TRBV28 and TRBJ2-7; 10 nucleotides line up with TRBD2. V shed 7 bases, J shed 2 bases, and the junction held 8 bases outside the gene matches. Germline CDR1 is MDHEN and CDR2 is SYDVKM. This CDR3 contains 15 residues. For the CDR3, the DNA is TGTGCCAGCAAACCTAGCGGGAGAGTCACCTACGAGCAGTACTTC. Its translation is CASKPSGRVTYEQYF.

This sequence joins TRBV21-1 and TRBJ2-7; the table's D call of TRBD1 was not tested on the DNA. TRBV21-1 is given as a pseudogene. This CDR3 is 15 amino acids long. The CDR3 reads CASSKFEGEEDEQYF. In DNA, the CDR3 is TGTGCCAGCAGCAAATTCGAAGGGGAAGAAGACGAGCAGTACTTC.

The DNA of the CDR3 is TGTGCCAGCAGTACGACAGTAGAAGAGACCCAGTACTTC. Translation gives CASSTTVEETQYF. The chain couples TRBV27 to TRBJ2-5; D may be TRBD1 (5 bases). V lost 5 bases and J lost 3, with 10 bases in between. Germline CDR1 is MNHEY and CDR2 is SMNVEV (reference sequence). The CDR3 sequence is 13 residues long.

This clone was found a few times. The chain couples TRBV5-1 to TRBJ2-2; D gene uncertain. V dropped 1 base and J dropped 4 bases, with 14 bases sitting between them. Germline CDR1 SGHRS, CDR2 YFSETQ. The CDR3 is 16 residues long. The CDR3 region is CASSLSSMVRTGELFF. CDR3 nucleotides: TGCGCCAGCAGCTTGAGCTCCATGGTTCGCACCGGGGAGCTGTTTTTT.

The chain carries TRBV27 and TRBJ2-1; D remains unclear. This CDR3 is 16 amino acids long. Deletions cut 3 bases from V and 10 bases from J, with 22 bases between. Germline V gene lookup returns CDR1 MNHEY and CDR2 SMNVEV (reference sequence). The CDR3 coding sequence is TGTGCCAGCAGTTTTCCCCCCTCCTATGGGCTCACGGAGCAGTTCTTC. It yields the protein CASSFPPSYGLTEQFF.

This chain joins TRBV19 and TRBJ1-1; maybe TRBD1 (6 bases). The germline V gene encodes CDR1 LNHDA and CDR2 SQIVND (reference sequence). This CDR3 is 15 amino acids long. V was pared by 2 bases and J by 0 bases, with 10 bases between. Here the CDR3 reads CASSIQGLVNTEAFF. CDR3 nucleotides: TGTGCCAGTAGTATACAGGGGCTTGTGAACACTGAAGCTTTCTTT.

The V and J genes are TRBV27 and TRBJ2-7; 13 nucleotides align to TRBD2. The CDR3 is 16 amino acids. Losses at the gene ends were 1 base for V and 7 bases for J; bases not matched to a gene: 7. Germline loops: CDR1 MNHEY, CDR2 SMNVEV (reference sequence). The CDR3 reads CASSLLVGLAGVEQYF. CDR3 DNA sequence: TGTGCCAGCAGTTTATTGGTAGGACTAGCGGGAGTTGAGCAGTACTTC.